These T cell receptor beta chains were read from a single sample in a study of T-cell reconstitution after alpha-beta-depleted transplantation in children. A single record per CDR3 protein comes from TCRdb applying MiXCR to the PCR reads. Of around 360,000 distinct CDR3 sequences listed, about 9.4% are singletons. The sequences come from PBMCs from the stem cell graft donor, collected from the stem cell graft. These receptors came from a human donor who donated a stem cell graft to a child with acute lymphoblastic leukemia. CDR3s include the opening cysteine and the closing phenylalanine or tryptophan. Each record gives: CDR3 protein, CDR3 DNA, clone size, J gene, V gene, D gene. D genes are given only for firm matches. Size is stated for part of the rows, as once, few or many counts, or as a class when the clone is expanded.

CDR3aa: CASSRYSVTDTQYF; CDR3nt: TGTGCCAGTAGTAGGTACTCGGTCACAGATACGCAGTATTTT; abundance: few; j_gene: TRBJ2-3; v_gene: TRBV19; d_gene: .
CDR3aa: CASSNRVSETQYF; CDR3nt: TGTGCCAGCAGCAACAGGGTTAGCGAGACCCAGTACTTC; abundance: few; j_gene: TRBJ2-5; v_gene: TRBV6-1; d_gene: .
CDR3aa: CASSRTSEGGELFF; CDR3nt: TGCGCCAGCAGCCGGACTAGCGAGGGCGGGGAGCTGTTTTTT; abundance: few; j_gene: TRBJ2-2; v_gene: TRBV4-1; d_gene: TRBD2
CDR3aa: CASSPPRWVQETQYF; CDR3nt: TGTGCCAGCAGCCCCCCTCGATGGGTCCAAGAGACCCAGTACTTC; abundance: few; j_gene: TRBJ2-5; v_gene: TRBV7-9; d_gene: .
CDR3aa: CSARPTGLAVYNEQFF; CDR3nt: TGCAGTGCTAGACCAACGGGACTAGCGGTATACAATGAGCAGTTCTTC; abundance: few; j_gene: TRBJ2-1; v_gene: TRBV20-1; d_gene: TRBD2
CDR3aa: CASSQDFRRNQPQHF; CDR3nt: TGCGCCAGCAGCCAAGATTTCAGAAGAAATCAGCCCCAGCATTTT; abundance: few; j_gene: TRBJ1-5; v_gene: TRBV4-3; d_gene: .
CDR3aa: CSARGNLAGATYNEQFF; CDR3nt: TGCAGTGCTAGGGGTAACCTAGCGGGAGCGACATACAATGAGCAGTTCTTC; abundance: few; j_gene: TRBJ2-1; v_gene: TRBV20-1; d_gene: TRBD2
CDR3aa: CASSREPGLPDNEQFF; CDR3nt: TGCGCCAGCAGCCGTGAACCGGGACTCCCTGACAATGAGCAGTTCTTC; abundance: few; j_gene: TRBJ2-1; v_gene: TRBV4-1; d_gene: .
CDR3aa: CASSSTHQETQYF; CDR3nt: TGCGCCAGCAGTTCGACTCACCAAGAGACCCAGTACTTC; abundance: .; j_gene: TRBJ2-5; v_gene: TRBV23-1; d_gene: .
CDR3aa: CATSIESGAADTQYF; CDR3nt: TGTGCCACCAGCATCGAGTCCGGGGCCGCAGATACGCAGTATTTT; abundance: .; j_gene: TRBJ2-3; v_gene: TRBV15; d_gene: .
CDR3aa: CASSYVGGLEELFF; CDR3nt: TGTGCCAGCAGCTATGTTGGAGGACTAGAGGAGCTGTTTTTT; abundance: many; j_gene: TRBJ2-2; v_gene: TRBV7-9; d_gene: TRBD2
CDR3aa: CASSQAGGYTEAFF; CDR3nt: TGTGCCAGCAGCCAAGCAGGGGGGTACACTGAAGCTTTCTTT; abundance: .; j_gene: TRBJ1-1; v_gene: TRBV3-1; d_gene: TRBD1
CDR3aa: CASSLGDWTSYNEQFF; CDR3nt: TGCGCCAGCAGCTTGGGAGATTGGACAAGCTACAATGAGCAGTTCTTC; abundance: few; j_gene: TRBJ2-1; v_gene: TRBV5-1; d_gene: .
CDR3aa: CSVEVAPDATGELFF; CDR3nt: TGCAGCGTTGAAGTGGCTCCGGACGCGACCGGGGAGCTGTTTTTT; abundance: few; j_gene: TRBJ2-2; v_gene: TRBV29-1; d_gene: .
CDR3aa: CASRATGGDQPQHF; CDR3nt: TGTGCCAGCAGAGCGACAGGGGGAGATCAGCCCCAGCATTTT; abundance: .; j_gene: TRBJ1-5; v_gene: TRBV12-3/TRBV12-4; d_gene: TRBD1
CDR3aa: CASSTGGLGYGYTF; CDR3nt: TGTGCCAGCAGTACAGGGGGCTTAGGGTATGGCTACACCTTC; abundance: many; j_gene: TRBJ1-2; v_gene: TRBV27; d_gene: TRBD1
CDR3aa: CASSSSSGEWETQYF; CDR3nt: TGTGCCAGCAGCTCATCGTCGGGAGAGTGGGAGACCCAGTACTTC; abundance: .; j_gene: TRBJ2-5; v_gene: TRBV7-2; d_gene: .
CDR3aa: CASSLASDPNSPLHF; CDR3nt: TGCGCCAGCAGCTTGGCCTCAGATCCTAATTCACCCCTCCACTTT; abundance: .; j_gene: TRBJ1-6; v_gene: TRBV5-1; d_gene: .
CDR3aa: CASSIQTGYEAFF; CDR3nt: TGTGCCAGTAGTATCCAGACGGGTTATGAAGCTTTCTTT; abundance: .; j_gene: TRBJ1-1; v_gene: TRBV19; d_gene: .
CDR3aa: CASSRTGDSYNEQFF; CDR3nt: TGTGCCAGCAGCCGTACCGGGGACTCCTACAATGAGCAGTTCTTC; abundance: few; j_gene: TRBJ2-1; v_gene: TRBV7-3; d_gene: .
CDR3aa: CASSRRSWQGGYNEQFF; CDR3nt: TGTGCCAGCAGCCGTAGGTCCTGGCAGGGTGGATACAATGAGCAGTTCTTC; abundance: .; j_gene: TRBJ2-1; v_gene: TRBV11-3; d_gene: .
CDR3aa: CASSQGLADNEQFF; CDR3nt: TGCGCCAGCAGCCAAGGACTAGCGGACAATGAGCAGTTCTTC; abundance: few; j_gene: TRBJ2-1; v_gene: TRBV4-1; d_gene: TRBD2
CDR3aa: CATAYQRTLPSGANVLTF; CDR3nt: TGTGCCACCGCGTATCAGAGGACTCTCCCCTCTGGGGCCAACGTCCTGACTTTC; abundance: few; j_gene: TRBJ2-6; v_gene: TRBV21-1; d_gene: .
CDR3aa: CASSLVASGSPLYTDTQYF; CDR3nt: TGTGCCAGCAGCTTAGTGGCTAGCGGGAGTCCCTTATACACAGATACGCAGTATTTT; abundance: many; j_gene: TRBJ2-3; v_gene: TRBV11-2; d_gene: TRBD2
CDR3aa: CASSQVGTSTDTQYF; CDR3nt: TGTGCCAGCAGCCAAGTCGGGACTTCTACAGATACGCAGTATTTT; abundance: few; j_gene: TRBJ2-3; v_gene: TRBV4-2; d_gene: .
CDR3aa: CASSPRRSGLADQETQYF; CDR3nt: TGCGCCAGCAGCCCCAGACGGAGCGGACTAGCGGACCAAGAGACCCAGTACTTC; abundance: .; j_gene: TRBJ2-5; v_gene: TRBV4-1; d_gene: TRBD2
CDR3aa: CASSGTYPHYEQYF; CDR3nt: TGCGCCAGCAGCGGGACATATCCCCACTACGAGCAGTACTTC; abundance: .; j_gene: TRBJ2-7; v_gene: TRBV5-1; d_gene: .
CDR3aa: CSVRPQNIQYF; CDR3nt: TGCAGCGTCCGGCCCCAAAACATTCAGTACTTC; abundance: few; j_gene: TRBJ2-4; v_gene: TRBV29-1; d_gene: .
CDR3aa: CASSQQGGSTGELFF; CDR3nt: TGTGCCAGCAGCCAACAGGGAGGAAGCACCGGGGAGCTGTTTTTT; abundance: .; j_gene: TRBJ2-2; v_gene: TRBV16; d_gene: .
CDR3aa: CASSPDGTGFNQPQHF; CDR3nt: TGCGCCAGCAGCCCCGATGGGACAGGATTCAATCAGCCCCAGCATTTT; abundance: few; j_gene: TRBJ1-5; v_gene: TRBV5-1; d_gene: TRBD1
CDR3aa: CASSPPHSNNEQFF; CDR3nt: TGTGCCAGCTCACCACCTCACTCCAACAATGAGCAGTTCTTC; abundance: few; j_gene: TRBJ2-1; v_gene: TRBV18; d_gene: .
CDR3aa: CASSSDRANEKLFF; CDR3nt: TGTGCCAGCAGCTCGGACAGGGCTAATGAAAAACTGTTTTTT; abundance: few; j_gene: TRBJ1-4; v_gene: TRBV7-2; d_gene: TRBD1
CDR3aa: CASSDRTSNSPLHF; CDR3nt: TGTGCCAGCAGCGACAGAACTAGTAATTCACCCCTCCACTTT; abundance: many; j_gene: TRBJ1-6; v_gene: TRBV7-3; d_gene: .
CDR3aa: CASSLYGKRASRYNEQFF; CDR3nt: TGTGCCAGCAGCTTATACGGCAAGCGAGCCTCCCGATACAATGAGCAGTTCTTC; abundance: few; j_gene: TRBJ2-1; v_gene: TRBV11-2; d_gene: .
CDR3aa: CATADRNTGELFF; CDR3nt: TGTGCCACGGCCGATCGGAACACCGGGGAGCTGTTTTTT; abundance: .; j_gene: TRBJ2-2; v_gene: TRBV12-3/TRBV12-4; d_gene: .
CDR3aa: CASSITAGGPTYNEQFF; CDR3nt: TGTGCCAGCAGCATAACGGCGGGAGGCCCCACCTACAATGAGCAGTTCTTC; abundance: .; j_gene: TRBJ2-1; v_gene: TRBV12-3/TRBV12-4; d_gene: TRBD2
CDR3aa: CASSSYQGARSDEQYF; CDR3nt: TGTGCCAGCAGCTCATATCAGGGGGCTCGTTCTGACGAGCAGTACTTC; abundance: .; j_gene: TRBJ2-7; v_gene: TRBV7-9; d_gene: TRBD1
CDR3aa: CSALTGQDTQYF; CDR3nt: TGCAGTGCGTTGACAGGGCAGGATACGCAGTATTTT; abundance: .; j_gene: TRBJ2-3; v_gene: TRBV20-1; d_gene: TRBD1
CDR3aa: CAISDTTGLGYEQYF; CDR3nt: TGTGCCATCAGTGACACGACAGGGTTGGGCTACGAGCAGTACTTC; abundance: many; j_gene: TRBJ2-7; v_gene: TRBV10-3; d_gene: TRBD1
CDR3aa: CASSRRTSGRHEQFF; CDR3nt: TGCGCCAGCAGCCGAAGGACTAGCGGGAGGCATGAGCAGTTCTTC; abundance: few; j_gene: TRBJ2-1; v_gene: TRBV5-1; d_gene: TRBD2
CDR3aa: CASSETGGGELFF; CDR3nt: TGTGCCAGCAGTGAAACAGGGGGCGGGGAACTGTTTTTT; abundance: .; j_gene: TRBJ1-4; v_gene: TRBV2; d_gene: TRBD1
CDR3aa: CSAGTGLYTDTQYF; CDR3nt: TGCAGTGCTGGGACGGGACTTTACACAGATACGCAGTATTTT; abundance: .; j_gene: TRBJ2-3; v_gene: TRBV20-1; d_gene: .
CDR3aa: CSALSRPLAKNIQYF; CDR3nt: TGCAGTGCCCTTAGCAGACCTCTTGCCAAAAACATTCAGTACTTC; abundance: few; j_gene: TRBJ2-4; v_gene: TRBV20-1; d_gene: .
CDR3aa: CASSFSGPPEEEQFF; CDR3nt: TGTGCCAGCAGCTTTTCGGGCCCACCCGAGGAGGAGCAGTTCTTC; abundance: few; j_gene: TRBJ2-1; v_gene: TRBV7-9; d_gene: .
CDR3aa: CASSLTPSPGTTQSEQYF; CDR3nt: TGTGCCAGCAGCTTAACGCCATCCCCCGGGACCACCCAGAGCGAGCAGTACTTC; abundance: few; j_gene: TRBJ2-7; v_gene: TRBV7-3; d_gene: .
CDR3aa: CASSGAQGPYEQYF; CDR3nt: TGTGCCAGCAGTGGAGCCCAGGGACCCTACGAGCAGTACTTC; abundance: many; j_gene: TRBJ2-7; v_gene: TRBV25-1; d_gene: .
CDR3aa: CGSSYRRGTKPYEQYF; CDR3nt: TGTGGCAGCAGTTACCGGAGGGGGACTAAACCCTACGAGCAGTACTTC; abundance: .; j_gene: TRBJ2-7; v_gene: TRBV6-5; d_gene: .
CDR3aa: CSVDQGWNEQFF; CDR3nt: TGCAGCGTTGACCAGGGCTGGAATGAGCAGTTCTTC; abundance: few; j_gene: TRBJ2-1; v_gene: TRBV29-1; d_gene: .
CDR3aa: CASSHTLGQWDTEAFF; CDR3nt: TGCGCCAGCAGCCATACACTAGGACAGTGGGACACTGAAGCTTTCTTT; abundance: .; j_gene: TRBJ1-1; v_gene: TRBV4-1; d_gene: .
CDR3aa: CASSGGTVLSYEQYF; CDR3nt: TGTGCCAGCAGTGGGGGGACAGTACTTTCCTACGAGCAGTACTTC; abundance: few; j_gene: TRBJ2-7; v_gene: TRBV25-1; d_gene: TRBD1
CDR3aa: CASSFDGLAGYEQYF; CDR3nt: TGCGCCAGCAGCTTCGACGGACTAGCGGGCTACGAGCAGTACTTC; abundance: few; j_gene: TRBJ2-7; v_gene: TRBV5-1; d_gene: TRBD2
CDR3aa: CASSPPGEQYF; CDR3nt: TGTGCCAGCAGTCCCCCAGGGGAGCAGTACTTC; abundance: few; j_gene: TRBJ2-7; v_gene: TRBV28; d_gene: .
CDR3aa: CASTHTSTSGAYEQYF; CDR3nt: TGCGCCAGCACCCACACATCGACTAGCGGAGCCTACGAGCAGTACTTC; abundance: .; j_gene: TRBJ2-7; v_gene: TRBV5-1; d_gene: TRBD2